The 6 T cell receptor beta chains below all came from one sample that was sequenced in a study of blood T cells in healthy people across ages. Then a second PCR, running roughly 6 to 11 cycles, was carried out with a sample-barcoded 5' primer and a J-beta primer mix. TCRdb fed the 5' RACE reads into MiXCR, producing one record per CDR3 protein. The profile shows around 700,000 distinct CDR3 sequences, 20% to 25% of them singletons. The sample also formed part of further work on T cells of mothers and their children.

Sequenced input: blood. These receptors were collected from a boy between 10 and 17 years old in good health.

The chain employs TRBV29-1 and TRBJ1-2; D gene unclear. The CDR3 length is 12 residues. Trimming left V 7 bases short and J 4 bases short, with 13 bases between. Germline V CDR1 and CDR2: SQVTM, ANQGSEA. CDR3 protein: CSGHMLSYGYTF. CDR3 in DNA: TGCAGCGGCCATATGCTAAGCTATGGCTACACCTTC.

This clonotype was seen repeatedly, ten times or more. The CDR3 DNA is TGCAGCGTTGAAGACCCGGGCATCAACATTCAGTACTTC. This gives the protein CSVEDPGINIQYF. V gene TRBV29-1 combines with J gene TRBJ2-4; D gene unclear. CDR3 length equals 13 residues. Trimming left V 0 bases short and J 7 bases short, with 10 bases between. CDR1 is SQVTM and CDR2 is ANQGSEA in the germline V gene.

Only a few counts were recorded for this clonotype. The chain joins TRBV5-6 to TRBJ1-1, with 7 bases that match TRBD1. Germline CDR1 reads SGHDT; CDR2 reads YYEEEE. CDR3 size: 13 residues. The V gene end was trimmed by 6 bases and the J gene end by 5 bases; junction bases not matched to a gene: 7. The DNA of the CDR3 is TGTGCCAGCATGGTAGGGGGCGAGACTGAAGCTTTCTTT. Amino acids: CASMVGGETEAFF.

V is TRBV5-1 and J is TRBJ2-3, with 7 bases matching TRBD2. Germline CDR1 SGHRS, CDR2 YFSETQ. The V and J ends lost 6 bases and 0 bases, in that order; junction bases with no gene match: 7. The CDR3 consists of 15 residues. The CDR3 DNA sequence: TGCGCCAGCACCAGGGACTACCGAAGCACAGATACGCAGTATTTT. This translates into CASTRDYRSTDTQYF.

A few counts support this clonotype. The chain uses TRBV4-2 and TRBJ2-5; 10 nucleotides match TRBD2. The DNA end lines up better with TRBJ2-7; the J call may be wrong. Germline V CDR1 and CDR2: LGHNA, YNFKEQ. The CDR3 consists of 16 residues. CDR3 in DNA: TGTGCCAGCAGCCAAGAGTCGGCTAGCGGGAGTAACGAGCAGTACTTC. Protein product: CASSQESASGSNEQYF.

This clonotype came up a few times. The rearrangement joins TRBV4-1 to TRBJ2-5; D might be TRBD1 (6 bases). CDR1 is MGHRA, CDR2 YSYEKL, per germline. V was cut by 1 base and J by 3 bases, with 12 bases left in between. CDR3 length: 15 residues. The CDR3 DNA is TGCGCCAGCAGCCAAGCCCGGGACAAAAAAGAGACCCAGTACTTC. This translates into CASSQARDKKETQYF.